Sequencing of this T cell receptor (beta chain) was carried out in a study of regulatory T cells in long-lasting Graves disease. General observations from the study: A reduction in accuracy may have resulted from the small sample size. Persistent cases favored TRBV28, TRBJ1-2 and TRBJ2-5.

Time point: newly diagnosed GD, antithyroid drugs for less than 3 months. RNA from PBMCs was the source of the TCR library. Graves' disease diagnosis relied on American Thyroid Association guidelines. Those enrolled as patients came out of an endocrinology department in Xi'an, China. This clonotype was found many times. Its antigen is as yet unknown. Both iRepertoire HTBI primers and Arm-PCR of CDR3 regions were used to build the TCR beta libraries. TCRdb recomputed calls from the multiplex PCR reads with MiXCR, one row per CDR3 protein. This sample yields approximately 210,000 distinct CDR3 sequences, of which approximately 20% are seen a single time; approximately 20% belongs to the top ten. Trimming shortened V by 3 bases and J by 2 bases, and 14 bases separated the two germline ends. This CDR3 is built from 16 residues. The germline V gene has CDR1 MNHNS and CDR2 SASEGT.

The sequence came from a female donor with Graves disease. The sequences come from peripheral blood mononuclear cells (PBMCs), collected at new diagnosis, from a patient treated with antithyroid drugs. The chain joins TRBV6-1 to TRBJ1-3; a weak D match, TRBD1 (6 bases). CDR3 nucleotide sequence: TGTGCCAGCAGTGACGGCTCAGGGGCCGCTGGAAACACCATATATTTT. It specifies CASSDGSGAAGNTIYF.